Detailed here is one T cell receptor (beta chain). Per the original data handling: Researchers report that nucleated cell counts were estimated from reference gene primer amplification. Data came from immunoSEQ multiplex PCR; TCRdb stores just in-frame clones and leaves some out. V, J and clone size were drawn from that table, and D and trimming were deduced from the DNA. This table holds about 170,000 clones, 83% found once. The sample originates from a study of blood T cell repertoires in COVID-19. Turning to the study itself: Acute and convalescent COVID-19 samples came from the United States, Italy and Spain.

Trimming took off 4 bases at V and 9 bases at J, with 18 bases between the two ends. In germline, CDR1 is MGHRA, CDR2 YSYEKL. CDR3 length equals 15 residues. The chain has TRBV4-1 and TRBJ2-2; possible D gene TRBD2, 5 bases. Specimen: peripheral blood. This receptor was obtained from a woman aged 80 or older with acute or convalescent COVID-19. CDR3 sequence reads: CASSPIPARGRELFF. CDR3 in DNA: TGCGCCAGCAGCCCGATTCCCGCCCGGGGTAGGGAGCTGTTTTTT.